The clone carrying this T cell receptor (beta chain) showed up just a few times. The antigen remains undetermined. These data are taken from a study of T cells after yellow fever vaccination. V lost 3 bases to trimming and J lost 9 bases, with 12 bases between them. The CDR3 has 12 amino acids. Per the germline V gene, CDR1 is SQVTM and CDR2 is ANQGSEA. TCRdb called the 5' RACE reads again in MiXCR, with one record for every CDR3 protein. The profile covers around 310,000 distinct CDR3 sequences, with 3.5% to 4.5% appearing a single time and about 24% taken by the ten largest. Study outcomes and limitations: FACS-sorted repertoires might harbor abundant contaminating clonotypes from the bulk population. When the response was secondary, it was weaker but reached its peak faster, day 5 versus 15. Detected again after the booster were most primary-vaccination clones, at 96% CD4 and more than 70% CD8. Some clonotypes were seen in both the CD4 and the CD8 compartments. These made up a small share and likely arose from convergent recombination.

The chain employs TRBV29-1 and TRBJ1-5; D is uncertain. The receptor's source is a man aged 18 to 30 who received the YFV17D yellow fever vaccine. Sequencing used PBMCs, obtained 5 days after the yellow fever booster vaccination. The CDR3 sequence is CSVEIGSPPQHF. In nucleotides, the CDR3 is TGCAGCGTTGAGATAGGGAGTCCGCCCCAGCATTTT.